This note documents a single T cell receptor (beta chain) sequence. What it recognizes is unknown. The sample is drawn from a study of cytomegalovirus exposure and HLA in healthy donors. Study-wide findings and caveats: A likely sequencing artifact accounted for one observed cluster of highly shared sequence variants. In a later analysis, TCR beta V- and J-gene trimming showed a link to a missense DCLRE1C variant.

CDR1 and CDR2 from the germline V gene are SGHDN and FVKESK. V dropped 5 bases and J dropped 4; count of bases not matched to a gene: 4. This CDR3 is built from 14 residues. With 60 Vbeta and 13 Jbeta primers, the PCR was carried out. Sequencing used immunoSEQ multiplex PCR; TCRdb keeps in-frame clones, though not all of them. The table shows tens of thousands of clones, with approximately 84% occurring only once. The chain recombines TRBV14 with TRBJ1-1; 10 nucleotides align to TRBD1. Sequenced input: PBMCs. The sequence came from a man in his forties or fifties in good health and CMV-seronegative. CDR3 bases: TGTGCCAGCAGCGCTCGGACAGGGGGCACTGAAGCTTTCTTT. The encoded protein is CASSARTGGTEAFF.